Following are 29 T cell receptor beta chains from one sample sequenced in a study of blood T cell repertoires in COVID-19. Only in-frame clones appear in the TCRdb table, and some are missing; sequencing was by immunoSEQ multiplex PCR. The sample holds 100,000 to 150,000 clones, roughly 83% seen once. What was sequenced was peripheral blood. The receptors stem from a woman in her fifties or sixties with acute or convalescent COVID-19.

This clone has more than one count but fewer than ten. The rearrangement uses TRBV19 and TRBJ1-2; 7 nucleotides line up with TRBD1. Germline V gene data show CDR1 as LNHDA and CDR2 as SQIVND (reference sequence). J gave up 1 base and V 9 bases, and 14 bases lay outside the gene matches. The CDR3 consists of 16 residues. In nucleotides, the CDR3 is TGTGCCAGCACCCGGGACAGCTCTCTCCTTAACTATGGCTACACCTTC. This sequence encodes CASTRDSSLLNYGYTF.

The chain recombines TRBV12-3 or TRBV12-4 with TRBJ1-4; D call uncertain. The CDR3 has 11 amino acids. V lost 6 bases to trimming and J lost 8 bases, with 7 bases between them. The CDR3 sequence: CASSTNEKLFF. The CDR3 DNA is TGTGCCAGCAGCACAAACGAAAAACTGTTTTTT.

V is TRBV3-1 (or the pseudogene TRBV3-2) and J is TRBJ1-2; TRBD1 matches 7 bases. Germline CDR1 is LGHDT and CDR2 is YNNKEL (reference sequence). The V and J ends lost 3 bases and 4 bases, in that order; junction bases with no gene match: 8. The CDR3 contains 15 residues. The DNA of the CDR3 is TGTGCCAGCAGCCAGCAGGTGGACAGGAGCTATGGCTACACCTTC. This encodes CASSQQVDRSYGYTF.

The rearrangement uses TRBV6-5 and TRBJ2-1; 10 bases match TRBD1. Losses at the gene ends were 10 bases for V and 2 bases for J; bases not matched to a gene: 8. Germline V gene data show CDR1 as MNHEY and CDR2 as SVGAGI. CDR3 size: 15 residues. This chain's CDR3 is CAIRKGQGAYNEQFF. The CDR3 coding sequence is TGTGCCATTAGAAAAGGACAGGGGGCCTACAATGAGCAGTTCTTC.

The sample holds many counts of this clone. The chain is built from TRBV11-2 and TRBJ2-5; D not resolved. CDR1 is SGHAT and CDR2 is FQNNGV in the germline V gene. V shed 3 bases and J shed 0 bases, with 8 bases lying between them. The CDR3 length is 14 residues. The CDR3 DNA reads as TGTGCCAGCAGCTTCTCGACATACCAAGAGACCCAGTACTTC. Its translation: CASSFSTYQETQYF.

In its sample, this clone was seen once. This sequence joins TRBV7-6 and TRBJ2-7; 8 positions agree with TRBD1. CDR1 is SGHVS, CDR2 FNYEAQ, per germline. V lost 0 bases to trimming and J lost 1 base; unmatched junction nucleotides: 8. The CDR3 runs to 17 residues. The CDR3 DNA is TGTGCCAGCAGCTTAGCTCCTGGACAGGGACGATCCTACGAGCAGTACTTC. This translates into CASSLAPGQGRSYEQYF. The full variable domain, rest sourced from reference TRBV7-6 and TRBJ2-7, is GAGVSQSPRYKVTKRGQDVALRCDPISGHVSLYWYRQALGQGPEFLTYFNYEAQQDKSGLPNDRFSAERPEGSISTLTIQRTEQRDSAMYRCASSLAPGQGRSYEQYFGPGTRLTVT.

The CDR3 is CASSLENVGGYTF. The CDR3 bases are TGCGCCAGCAGCTTGGAGAATGTCGGGGGCTACACCTTC. This chain connects TRBV5-1 to TRBJ1-2; D gene ambiguous. Between the trimmed V and J ends, which lost 0 bases and 8 bases, there was a span of 11 bases. The CDR3 runs 13 residues. Germline values: CDR1 SGHRS, CDR2 YFSETQ.

The chain couples TRBV24-1 to TRBJ2-1; 10 bases agree with TRBD2. Germline values: CDR1 KGHDR, CDR2 SFDVKD. V dropped 4 bases and J dropped 0; count of bases not matched to a gene: 11. This CDR3 is 19 amino acids long. The CDR3 DNA reads as TGTGCCACCAGTGACCCGGGTTGGACTAGCGGTGACTCCTACAATGAGCAGTTCTTC. Encoded protein: CATSDPGWTSGDSYNEQFF.

J is TRBJ1-5 and V is TRBV5-6; weak D call: TRBD1 (6 bases). Germline loops: CDR1 SGHDT, CDR2 YYEEEE. The CDR3 has 15 amino acids. V lost 4 bases, J lost 3 bases, and 14 bases lay in between. CDR3 protein: CASSLGQLLNQPQHF. For the CDR3, the DNA is TGTGCCAGCAGCCTTGGACAGCTTCTCAATCAGCCCCAGCATTTT. Full variable domain (remainder filled in from reference TRBV5-6 and TRBJ1-5): DAGVTQSPTHLIKTRGQQVTLRCSPKSGHDTVSWYQQALGQGPQFIFQYYEEEERQRGNFPDRFSGHQFPNYSSELNVNALLLGDSALYLCASSLGQLLNQPQHFGDGTRLSIL.

This clone was recorded once. The chain combines TRBV3-1 (or the pseudogene TRBV3-2) with TRBJ2-4; weak D call: TRBD2 (5 bases). This CDR3 contains 15 residues. Deletions cut 0 bases from V and 6 bases from J, with 12 bases between. The germline V gene has CDR1 LGHDT and CDR2 YNNKEL (reference sequence). This CDR3 is CASSQEISGGNIQYF. As DNA, the CDR3 is TGTGCCAGCAGCCAAGAAATAAGCGGCGGAAACATTCAGTACTTC.

In this sample, this clone turned up once. The V call is TRBV28, the J call TRBJ1-5; tentatively, D is TRBD1 (5 bases). Trimming took 5 bases from V and 0 from J, leaving 14 bases between them. Per germline, CDR1 MDHEN and CDR2 SYDVKM. The CDR3 has 16 amino acids. In DNA form, the CDR3 reads TGTGCCAGCAGTCATGAACAGGCTTATAGCAATCAGCCCCAGCATTTT. Its protein product is CASSHEQAYSNQPQHF.

The chain combines TRBV5-6 with TRBJ2-7; TRBD2 might be the D (5 bases). The CDR3 has 14 amino acids. CDR1 and CDR2 (germline): SGHDT, YYEEEE. The V and J ends lost 4 bases and 3 bases respectively, with 14 bases between them. The CDR3 nucleotides read TGTGCCAGCAGCCCGGACTCCCTTTACTACGAGCAGTACTTC. It translates to CASSPDSLYYEQYF.

This clone showed up just a few times. V gene TRBV2 combines with J gene TRBJ1-2; D might be TRBD1 (5 bases). V dropped 2 bases and J dropped 5 bases, with 9 bases sitting between them. Germline CDR1 reads SNHLY; CDR2 reads FYNNEI. CDR3 length equals 13 residues. CDR3 sequence reads: CASSEQGGYGYTF. CDR3 nucleotides: TGTGCCAGCAGTGAACAGGGAGGGTATGGCTACACCTTC. The whole variable domain, remainder taken from reference TRBV2 and TRBJ1-2, is EPEVTQTPSHQVTQMGQEVILRCVPISNHLYFYWYRQILGQKVEFLVSFYNNEISEKSEIFDDQFSVERPDGSNFTLKIRSTKLEDSAMYFCASSEQGGYGYTFGSGTRLTVV.

The chain couples TRBV19 to TRBJ1-4; 7 nucleotides agree with TRBD1. Germline V CDR1 and CDR2: LNHDA, SQIVND (reference sequence). CDR3 size: 16 residues. The V segment lost 3 bases and the J segment 4 bases; nucleotides outside the gene matches: 8. The CDR3: CASSMSRDSLNEKLFF. CDR3 DNA: TGTGCCAGTAGTATGTCCCGGGACAGTCTTAATGAAAAACTGTTTTTT. Combining the CDR3 with reference TRBV19 and TRBJ1-4 gives the whole variable domain DGGITQSPKYLFRKEGQNVTLSCEQNLNHDAMYWYRQDPGQGLRLIYYSQIVNDFQKGDIAEGYSVSREKKESFPLTVTSAQKNPTAFYLCASSMSRDSLNEKLFFGSGTQLSVL.

The V gene is TRBV15, the J gene TRBJ1-6; TRBD1 agrees at 8 bases. V dropped 3 bases and J dropped 7; count of bases not matched to a gene: 5. CDR3 length equals 15 residues. Per germline, CDR1 LNHNV and CDR2 YYDKDF (reference sequence). Written as DNA, the CDR3 is TGTGCCACCAGCAGGAAGACAGGGGCCAATTCACCCCTCCACTTT. Translation gives CATSRKTGANSPLHF.

V gene TRBV19 combines with J gene TRBJ1-2, with 7 bases identical to TRBD1. The germline V gene encodes CDR1 LNHDA and CDR2 SQIVND (reference sequence). This CDR3 has 15 amino acids. Germline trimming cut 6 bases from V and 5 bases from J; bases unmatched to any gene: 12. The CDR3 DNA reads TGTGCCAGTAGGACCGGGACAGAAAGAAATTATGGCTACACCTTC. It specifies CASRTGTERNYGYTF.

The V and J genes are TRBV3-1 (or the pseudogene TRBV3-2) and TRBJ1-5, with 8 bases that match TRBD1. The CDR3 totals 15 residues. With V trimmed by 1 base and J by 7 bases, 6 bases remained unmatched. Germline assignment: CDR1 LGHDT and CDR2 YNNKEL (reference sequence). The CDR3 loop reads CASSQGGQGRQPQHF. CDR3 nucleotides: TGTGCCAGCAGCCAAGGAGGACAGGGAAGGCAGCCCCAGCATTTT.

The chain combines TRBV10-2 with TRBJ2-7, with D possibly matching TRBD2 (5 bases). V lost 8 bases to trimming and J lost 0 bases, with 8 bases between them. From germline, CDR1 is WSHSY and CDR2 SAAADI. The CDR3 runs 12 residues. In nucleotides, the CDR3 is TGCGCCAGCTCGGGGTACTCCTACGAGCAGTACTTC. It encodes CASSGYSYEQYF.

This clone occurred a few times. The chain employs TRBV9 and TRBJ1-2; D is undetermined. In germline, CDR1 is SGDLS, CDR2 YYNGEE. V was trimmed by 3 bases and J by 7 bases, leaving 10 bases between them. CDR3 size: 12 residues. This chain's CDR3 is CASSAGGSGYTF. CDR3 DNA sequence: TGTGCCAGCAGCGCGGGAGGTTCTGGCTACACCTTC.

This sequence joins TRBV24-1 and TRBJ1-6, with TRBD1 matching 8 bases. The CDR3 has 16 amino acids. Trimming cost V 0 bases and J 6 bases; bases outside gene matches: 3. Per the germline V gene, CDR1 is KGHDR and CDR2 is SFDVKD. CDR3 in DNA: TGTGCCACCAGTGATTTGGATGACAGGGGTAATTCACCCCTCCACTTT. It is translated as CATSDLDDRGNSPLHF.

The rearrangement uses TRBV11-3 and TRBJ1-5, with 8 bases matching TRBD1. The germline V gene encodes CDR1 SGHNT and CDR2 YENEEA. The CDR3 has 19 residues. J lost 6 bases, V lost 0 bases, and 16 bases had no gene match. CDR3 coding DNA: TGTGCCAGCAGCTTAGATCGGGGTTGGGTCAGGGGGCTCGGTCAGCCCCAGCATTTT. Residues: CASSLDRGWVRGLGQPQHF.

This clone was recorded once. The chain has TRBV11-3 and TRBJ1-1; D is unresolved. This CDR3 contains 16 residues. The ends were cut back, 0 bases at V and 7 bases at J, with 18 bases in the middle. Germline assignment: CDR1 SGHNT and CDR2 YENEEA. CDR3 bases: TGTGCCAGCAGCTTAGATTACGACTTCTATGAGGGTGAAGCTTTCTTT. Its protein product is CASSLDYDFYEGEAFF.

About this clone itself: This sample includes further DNA sequences coding for the same CDR3. This chain connects TRBV15 to TRBJ1-1; TRBD1 matches at 7 bases. The V segment lost 0 bases and the J segment 1 base; nucleotides outside the gene matches: 2. Germline assignment: CDR1 LNHNV and CDR2 YYDKDF (reference sequence). This CDR3 contains 15 residues. The CDR3 DNA follows: TGTGCCACCAGCAGAGAGGGGGACAGGAACACTGAAGCTTTCTTT. This encodes CATSREGDRNTEAFF.

The chain recombines TRBV6-6 with TRBJ1-2; D perhaps matches TRBD1 (5 bases). Germline V gene sequence: CDR1 MNHNY, CDR2 SVGAGI (reference sequence). The CDR3 is 17 amino acids. Trimming left V 5 bases short and J 0 bases short, with 19 bases between. The CDR3 spells CASSPTGQGLSNYGYTF. The CDR3 coding sequence is TGTGCCAGCAGTCCTACGGGGCAGGGACTATCTAACTATGGCTACACCTTC.

The chain employs TRBV27 and TRBJ1-1, with D possibly TRBD1 on 5 matching bases. The germline CDR1 and CDR2 sequences are MNHEY and SMNVEV (reference sequence). The CDR3 is made up of 14 amino acids. V gave up 5 bases and J gave up 0 bases, with 10 bases separating them. The CDR3 reads CASSTRQLNTEAFF. The DNA for the CDR3 is TGTGCCAGCAGTACCAGACAGCTGAACACTGAAGCTTTCTTT.

V is TRBV21-1 and J is TRBJ1-5; TRBD1 is the table's D call and was not checked against the DNA. TRBV21-1 is a pseudogene locus. This CDR3 spans 14 amino acids. In DNA, the CDR3 is TGTGCCAGCGTACAGGACAATATCAATCAGCCCCAGCATTTT. Translation gives CASVQDNINQPQHF.

This clone occurred once. CDR3 protein: CASQPAASTPSTDTQYF. CDR3 coding DNA: TGTGCCAGTCAACCGGCGGCGTCCACGCCGAGCACAGATACGCAGTATTTT. This rearrangement joins TRBV18 to TRBJ2-3; D not resolved. CDR3 size: 17 residues. In germline, CDR1 is KGHSH, CDR2 LQKENI. Trimming removed 9 bases at V and 0 bases at J, with 22 bases between.

The rearrangement uses TRBV19 and TRBJ1-4, with a weak D call TRBD1 (5 bases). Germline lookup yields CDR1 LNHDA and CDR2 SQIVND (reference sequence). V lost 6 bases and J lost 14, with 13 bases in between. The CDR3 spans 11 residues. The CDR3 loop reads CASSAPGLLFF. The CDR3, as DNA: TGTGCCAGTAGCGCACCGGGACTGCTGTTTTTT.

This clone is a singleton in its sample. This chain connects TRBV18 to TRBJ1-5; 11 bases are a match to TRBD1. The CDR3 is 16 residues long. CDR1 is KGHSH, CDR2 LQKENI, per germline. Trimming at V came to 6 bases and at J to 3 bases, leaving 7 bases not matched to a gene. CDR3 residues: CASSAGTGGINQPQHF. The CDR3 nucleotides are TGTGCCAGCTCGGCCGGGACAGGGGGGATCAATCAGCCCCAGCATTTT.